This T cell receptor (beta chain) was identified during a study of T cells in Graves' hyperthyroidism and ophthalmopathy. Study information: Peripheral blood was collected at initial diagnosis, before any treatment.

V shed 2 bases and J shed 0 bases, with 4 bases lying between them. This CDR3 comprises 13 residues. Per germline, CDR1 LGHDT and CDR2 YNNKEL (reference sequence). The patients, who ranged from 18 to 65 in age, presented with newly diagnosed hyperthyroidism lasting under 2 months. At first hyperthyroidism diagnosis, before any ophthalmopathy symptoms, the blood sample was collected. PBMCs came from more than 9 ml fresh peripheral blood. TCR beta CDR3 regions were amplified from RNA. The TCR CDR3 first-round RT-PCR relied on the HTBI primer set. TCRdb fed the multiplex PCR reads into MiXCR, producing one record per CDR3 protein. The sample shows some 600,000 distinct CDR3 sequences, more than 11% of them seen only once.

The clonotype originates from a woman in her thirties with Graves' hyperthyroidism that later progressed to Graves' ophthalmopathy. Sequenced sample: blood. The V call is TRBV3-1, the J call TRBJ2-5; D not certain. This CDR3 is CASSQSYQETQYF. DNA for the CDR3: TGTGCCAGCAGCCAATCGTACCAAGAGACCCAGTACTTC.